A selection of T cell receptor beta chains follows, all from one sample in a study of cytotoxic CD8 clonotypes in ibrutinib-treated CLL. TCRdb keeps only in-frame clones here, not all; method: immunoSEQ multiplex PCR. The table includes about 34,000 clones, approximately 69% detected once. Source: PBMCs, taken before ibrutinib treatment. Source of these receptors: a human donor with chronic lymphocytic leukemia. Both conserved end residues are trimmed from each CDR3. The order of the fields is J gene, V gene, CDR3 protein.

>TRBJ2-7|TRBV5-1
ASAGDPPSSYEQY
>TRBJ2-3|TRBV7-8
ASSPRGAGDTQY
>TRBJ2-7|TRBV27
ASSLSRVITGYEQY
>TRBJ2-6|TRBV27
ASSYRTGANVLT
>TRBJ1-2|TRBV25-1
ASSEYFFDRGDYGYT
>TRBJ2-2|TRBV25-1
ASSEGRVGGELF
>TRBJ2-7|TRBV9
ASSPLGQGRHEQY
>TRBJ1-3|TRBV6-5
ASTGTGNTIY
>TRBJ1-2|TRBV5-1
ASSLVGGEGYT
>TRBJ2-3|TRBV10-3
AISESEGGLVDTQY
>TRBJ1-6|TRBV5-6
ASSLRVEGTGNSPLH
>TRBJ2-4|TRBV19
ASSTRTGVNIQY
>TRBJ1-2|TRBV7-2
ASSLAYGDGYT
>TRBJ1-2|TRBV28
ASWPRLNYGYT
>TRBJ1-2|TRBV5-1
ASSLSVLPGGYT
>TRBJ1-4|TRBV6-5
ASSYLTGIDEKLF
>TRBJ1-2|TRBV9
ASSDFGRGIPIYGYT
>TRBJ2-5|TRBV5-1
ASSLTRDQETQY
>TRBJ2-3|TRBV5-1
ASVAGGQTDTQY
>TRBJ2-1|TRBV20-1
SALYNEQF
>TRBJ1-1|TRBV5-4
ASSTTGFDEAF
>TRBJ2-1|TRBV9
ASSPGTDSYNEQF
>TRBJ2-5|TRBV7-2
ASSLRVGLQETQY
>TRBJ1-2|TRBV28
ASSLLPQGGIYGYT
>TRBJ2-1|TRBV27
ASILSGTHNEQF
>TRBJ1-1|TRBV6-4
ASSPGQKNTEAF
>TRBJ1-2|TRBV7-9
ASSRGTLGGYT
>TRBJ2-1|TRBV5-1
ASSANLALNEQF
>TRBJ1-1|TRBV19
ASADGAMNTEAF
>TRBJ2-7|TRBV5-6
ASSYPGQGTYEQY
>TRBJ2-3|TRBV30
AWSLGPTKTDTQY
>TRBJ2-1|TRBV6-6
ASSYLPGDQVEQF
>TRBJ2-7|TRBV7-9
AIDQGHSEQY
>TRBJ2-1|TRBV5-4
ASSWGLAGASSYNEQF
>TRBJ1-2|TRBV7-2
ASSGSDRTSGYT
>TRBJ2-1|TRBV4-2
ASSQEGVGSGTYNEQF
>TRBJ1-2|TRBV5-1
ASRRDRGLLGYT